This entry features one TCR beta chain sequence. Source study methods: Amplification from reference gene primers served as the basis for estimated nucleated cell counts. Clones were read by immunoSEQ multiplex PCR, and TCRdb kept only the in-frame ones, dropping some. That table supplies the V and J calls and clone size; D and trimming were determined from the DNA. This table has about 330,000 clones, around nine tenths appearing once. This sample stems from a study of blood T cell repertoires in COVID-19. Residents of approximately 25 US areas, aged about 18 to 95 years, made up the participants. Participants reported their clinical history, and cohort assignment relied on those reports. Trimming removed 7 bases from V and 2 bases from J; junction bases left unmatched: 8. The germline gives CDR1 MDHEN, CDR2 SYDVKM. This CDR3 spans 15 amino acids.

This chain links TRBV28 with TRBJ2-3; 8 positions match TRBD2. The clonotype comes from a man aged 30 to 39 who had recovered from COVID-19. The sample taken for sequencing was PBMCs or T cells enriched from blood (not recorded which). CDR3 DNA sequence: TGTGCCAGCACCCTAACGGGGGGGAACACAGATACGCAGTATTTT. It translates to CASTLTGGNTDTQYF.